Sequencing of this TCR beta chain was carried out in a study of blood T cell repertoires in COVID-19. Looking at the study overall: The samples span acute and convalescent COVID-19 from the United States, Italy and Spain. Sample material is recorded as cDNA or gDNA derived from T cells, B-cell-depleted T cells, or PBMCs.

Original processing notes: Estimates of nucleated cell counts were drawn from the amplification of reference gene primers. The repertoire was sequenced with immunoSEQ multiplex PCR; TCRdb's copy has only in-frame clones and lacks some. The DNA gave D and trimming, while V, J and clone size come from that table. The repertoire holds around 140,000 clones, about 90% seen once, with about 2.5% in the top ten. Germline V gene data show CDR1 as LNHNV and CDR2 as YYDKDF (reference sequence). The germline V and J ends were trimmed by 1 base and 3 bases, with 7 bases remaining between them. There are 13 residues in the CDR3.

The chain employs TRBV15 and TRBJ2-7, with a weak D call TRBD1 (5 bases). Sequenced: peripheral blood. The receptor's source is a man aged 45-65 years with active COVID-19. The CDR3 is CATSRGQNYEQYF. In nucleotides, the CDR3 is TGTGCCACCAGCAGAGGACAGAACTACGAGCAGTACTTC.